This T cell receptor beta chain stems from a study of cytotoxic CD8 clonotypes in ibrutinib-treated CLL. The CDR3 has 16 residues. Looked up from germline, CDR1 is SGHVS and CDR2 is FQNEAQ. Trimming pared 5 bases from V and 0 bases from J, leaving 13 bases between. Profiling relied on immunoSEQ multiplex PCR, and the TCRdb table lists in-frame clones only, not all of them. The profile shows 80,000 to 95,000 clones, roughly 77% of them singletons. Here the sequenced sample was PBMCs, taken after 12 months of ibrutinib treatment. The chain is built from TRBV7-8 and TRBJ1-4; no definite D call. The clonotype comes from a human donor with chronic lymphocytic leukemia. CDR3 protein: CASSPRGGTTNEKLFF. Here the CDR3 DNA reads TGTGCCAGCAGCCCCCGGGGAGGGACAACTAATGAAAAACTGTTTTTT.